The clone carrying this TCR beta chain was seen only a few times. The data are from a study of identical twins. The ends were cut back, 5 bases at V and 4 bases at J, with 15 bases in the middle. Germline V gives CDR1 SNHLY, CDR2 FYNNEI. The CDR3 extends over 15 amino acids. Each CDR3 protein gets one entry after TCRdb re-called the 5' RACE reads with MiXCR. The table has around 530,000 distinct CDR3 sequences, 12% to 15% seen once; the top ten hold 0.44%. This sample was also put to use in a study of yellow fever vaccine responses in identical twins.

The TCR was taken from a woman between 18 and 29 years old in good health. The chain carries TRBV2 and TRBJ2-1; no clear D gene. Sequenced: CD4+ T cells sorted from blood. The CDR3, as DNA: TGTGCCAGCAGTTTTGGGATCCCACCGTACAATGAGCAGTTCTTC. Its translation is CASSFGIPPYNEQFF.